The 4 T cell receptor beta chains presented below share a single source sample, sequenced in a study of blood T cell repertoires in COVID-19. TCRdb's copy holds only in-frame clones and misses some; the assay was immunoSEQ multiplex PCR. This sample has over 150,000 clones, with about 84% found just once. Sequencing was performed on peripheral blood. The receptors shown here come from a human donor in a cohort sampled during active COVID-19.

This clone was detected only a few times. The V call is TRBV5-8, the J call TRBJ2-1; 9 positions match TRBD2. V shed 2 bases and J 3 bases; nucleotides not matched to a gene: 3. Germline CDR1 reads SGHTS; CDR2 reads YDEGEE. The CDR3 has 15 residues. The DNA of the CDR3 is TGTGCCAGCAGCTTTTGGACTAGCGACTACAATGAGCAGTTCTTC. This sequence encodes CASSFWTSDYNEQFF.

The rearrangement links TRBV5-1 to TRBJ1-1; 10 nucleotides line up with TRBD1. Germline-derived CDR1 and CDR2 are SGHRS and YFSETQ. The CDR3 sequence is 15 residues long. V lost 0 bases and J lost 3; bases outside the gene matches: 2. The CDR3 loop reads CASSLEGTGDTEAFF. Written as DNA, the CDR3 is TGCGCCAGCAGCTTGGAAGGGACAGGGGACACTGAAGCTTTCTTT.

V is TRBV19 and J is TRBJ2-3; tentative D call: TRBD2 (5 bases). Trimming cost V 7 bases and J 1 base, with 9 bases left between them. Germline V lookup: CDR1 LNHDA, CDR2 SQIVND (reference sequence). The CDR3 sequence is 13 residues long. This chain's CDR3 is CASNYGGTDTQYF. CDR3 DNA: TGTGCCAGTAATTACGGGGGCACAGATACGCAGTATTTT.

The chain is built from TRBV19 and TRBJ2-5, with TRBD1 identical over 8 bases. V lost 6 bases and J lost 5; bases outside the gene matches: 11. CDR3 size: 15 residues. Looked up from germline, CDR1 is LNHDA and CDR2 is SQIVND (reference sequence). CDR3 protein: CASRPRTGFDETQYF. CDR3 nucleotides: TGTGCCAGTAGGCCCCGGACAGGGTTCGACGAGACCCAGTACTTC.